These T cell receptor beta chains were read from a single sample in a study of response to subunit inactivated influenza vaccine. TCRdb re-analysed the RT-PCR reads in MiXCR, keeping a single row per CDR3 protein. The table shows about 540,000 distinct CDR3 sequences, with approximately 20% occurring only once. These data are also associated with another study on T cells expressing NK-cell markers.

The sample in question was CD4+ T cells sorted from PBMCs, obtained 11 to 12 days after vaccination. The receptors were sampled from a man in his fifties or sixties who received an inactivated influenza vaccine. Each CDR3 is given with its conserved first and last residue. Fields, in order: J gene, V gene, D gene, CDR3 length, clone size, CDR3 protein, CDR3 DNA. The D gene is left open where the match is weak. Size values are once, few and many counts, or a class for expanded clones, and some rows have none.

>TRBJ2-3|TRBV2|.|17|.
CASSGTRDRRGTDTQYF
TGTGCCAGCAGTGGAACCCGGGACCGGCGGGGCACAGATACGCAGTATTTT
>TRBJ2-3|TRBV5-1|.|15|many
CASRASGGFADTQYF
TGCGCCAGCAGAGCCTCGGGGGGCTTCGCAGATACGCAGTATTTT
>TRBJ1-1|TRBV4-1|TRBD1|16|few
CASSQPFRGENTEAFF
TGCGCCAGCAGCCAGCCCTTCAGGGGGGAGAACACTGAAGCTTTCTTT
>TRBJ1-6|TRBV5-5|.|14|.
CASSLGHSNSPLHF
TGTGCCAGCAGCTTGGGACATTCAAATTCACCCCTCCACTTT
>TRBJ2-3|TRBV2|.|14|.
CASSEGPHTDTQYF
TGTGCCAGCAGTGAGGGACCCCACACAGATACGCAGTATTTT
>TRBJ2-7|TRBV12-3/TRBV12-4|.|14|few
CASSSRIQNHEQYF
TGTGCCAGCAGTTCAAGGATCCAGAACCACGAGCAGTACTTC
>TRBJ2-1|TRBV6-1|TRBD2|13|many
CASRKPGGDEQFF
TGTGCCAGCAGAAAACCGGGGGGAGATGAGCAGTTCTTC
>TRBJ2-3|TRBV20-1|.|15|few
CSARERAGITDTQYF
TGCAGTGCTAGAGAGAGGGCAGGGATAACAGATACGCAGTATTTT
>TRBJ2-5|TRBV7-9|.|12|.
CASSPELGTQYF
TGTGCCAGCAGCCCAGAGTTGGGGACCCAGTACTTC
>TRBJ2-5|TRBV5-1|TRBD2|13|.
CASSSTAGETQYF
TGCGCCAGCAGTTCGACAGCGGGGGAGACCCAGTACTTC
>TRBJ2-2|TRBV5-1|TRBD1|16|few
CASSLRGQGNTGELFF
TGCGCCAGCAGCTTGAGAGGACAGGGGAACACCGGGGAGCTGTTTTTT
>TRBJ1-3|TRBV18|.|16|.
CASSPTTVISGNTIFF
TGTGCCAGCTCACCGACGACAGTGATCTCTGGAAACACCATATTTTTT
>TRBJ2-4|TRBV20-1|.|11|many
CSAKGEAQGYF
TGCAGTGCTAAGGGTGAGGCACAAGGCTACTTC
>TRBJ2-7|TRBV5-1|.|16|.
CASSLEEGASSYEQYF
TGCGCCAGCAGCTTGGAAGAGGGCGCGAGCTCCTACGAGCAGTACTTC
>TRBJ1-6|TRBV6-1|.|13|.
CASKVGIFSPLHF
TGTGCCAGCAAGGTCGGAATTTTTTCACCCCTCCACTTT
>TRBJ1-2|TRBV29-1|TRBD1|11|few
CSVDRAQGYTF
TGCAGCGTGGACAGGGCGCAGGGCTACACCTTC
>TRBJ1-5|TRBV4-3|.|14|few
CASSQSVTRQPQHF
TGCGCCAGCAGCCAATCAGTTACGAGGCAGCCCCAGCATTTT
>TRBJ2-1|TRBV27|.|15|.
CASSLQRGSYNEQFF
TGTGCCAGCAGTCTCCAGCGAGGCTCCTACAATGAGCAGTTCTTC
>TRBJ2-7|TRBV15|.|14|.
CATSRDRGMGEQYF
TGTGCCACCAGCAGAGATCGGGGGATGGGCGAGCAGTACTTC
>TRBJ2-6|TRBV20-1|.|15|.
CSAAAGRSGANVLTF
TGCAGTGCAGCAGCCGGGAGATCTGGGGCCAACGTCCTGACTTTC
>TRBJ2-7|TRBV7-2|.|11|many
CASSLPYEQYF
TGTGCCAGCAGCCTTCCCTACGAGCAGTACTTC
>TRBJ1-2|TRBV27|.|16|.
CASSLSSGAGPGGYTF
TGTGCCAGCAGTTTATCGTCGGGAGCAGGGCCAGGTGGCTACACCTTC
>TRBJ2-3|TRBV5-1|.|14|few
CASSLMGSTDTQYF
TGCGCCAGCAGCTTGATGGGAAGCACAGATACGCAGTATTTT
>TRBJ1-6|TRBV20-1|.|13|few
CSARGRADSPLHF
TGCAGTGCTAGGGGGAGGGCGGATTCACCCCTCCACTTT
>TRBJ2-1|TRBV3-1|TRBD2|14|.
CASSSGLAGGGQFF
TGTGCCAGCAGCTCGGGACTAGCGGGAGGGGGACAGTTCTTC
>TRBJ2-5|TRBV7-8|.|14|.
CASSLGPVQETQYF
TGTGCCAGCAGCTTAGGCCCAGTCCAAGAGACCCAGTACTTC
>TRBJ2-7|TRBV12-3/TRBV12-4|TRBD2|16|few
CASSSPLGGRLAEQYF
TGTGCCAGCAGTTCTCCCCTTGGCGGGAGACTGGCCGAGCAGTACTTC
>TRBJ2-5|TRBV19|.|13|.
CASSMRQQETQYF
TGTGCCAGTAGTATGCGCCAGCAAGAGACCCAGTACTTC
>TRBJ2-5|TRBV5-5|TRBD1|17|once
CASSRGQGGMIVETQYF
TGTGCCAGCAGCCGGGGACAGGGGGGAATGATTGTAGAGACCCAGTACTTC
>TRBJ2-5|TRBV7-2|.|12|few
CASSSILETQYF
TGTGCCAGCAGCTCCATCCTAGAGACCCAGTACTTC
>TRBJ1-2|TRBV12-3/TRBV12-4|.|12|many
CASSTDRYGYTF
TGTGCCAGCAGTACAGACCGCTATGGCTACACCTTC
>TRBJ1-5|TRBV16|.|15|few
CASSQARTGNQPQHF
TGTGCCAGCAGCCAGGCACGGACGGGCAATCAGCCCCAGCATTTT
>TRBJ1-5|TRBV7-2|.|15|.
CASSAHQGGNQPQHF
TGTGCCAGCAGCGCCCACCAGGGAGGCAATCAGCCCCAGCATTTT
>TRBJ2-3|TRBV5-1|.|15|many
CASSLGDGSTDTQYF
TGCGCCAGCAGCTTGGGAGACGGAAGCACAGATACGCAGTATTTT
>TRBJ1-6|TRBV4-3|.|14|few
CASSQDGFNSPLHF
TGCGCCAGCAGCCAAGATGGGTTTAATTCACCCCTCCACTTT
>TRBJ2-5|TRBV6-2/TRBV6-3|.|13|.
CASRTTGQETQYF
TGTGCCAGCAGAACGACAGGCCAAGAGACCCAGTACTTC
>TRBJ2-1|TRBV24-1|TRBD1|17|once
CATSDLAGGVKGNEQFF
TGTGCCACCAGTGATTTGGCAGGGGGCGTGAAGGGGAATGAGCAGTTCTTC
>TRBJ2-7|TRBV7-2|.|15|.
CASSLAFGGLNEQYF
TGTGCCAGCAGCTTAGCGTTCGGGGGGCTGAATGAGCAGTACTTC
>TRBJ2-1|TRBV28|TRBD2|14|.
CASSRGGAYNEQFF
TGTGCCAGCAGTCGCGGGGGAGCCTACAATGAGCAGTTCTTC
>TRBJ1-5|TRBV20-1|TRBD1|14|.
CSARDRQGRIPQHF
TGCAGTGCTAGAGATCGACAGGGAAGAATCCCCCAGCATTTT
>TRBJ2-1|TRBV19|.|14|.
CASSKQTSYNEQFF
TGTGCCAGTAGTAAACAGACTAGCTACAATGAGCAGTTCTTC
>TRBJ1-2|TRBV10-3|.|15|.
CAISVENPSRYGYTF
TGTGCCATCAGTGTAGAAAACCCCTCAAGGTACGGCTACACCTTC
>TRBJ1-1|TRBV10-3|.|13|.
CAISDGRDTEAFF
TGTGCCATCAGTGACGGGAGAGACACTGAAGCTTTCTTT